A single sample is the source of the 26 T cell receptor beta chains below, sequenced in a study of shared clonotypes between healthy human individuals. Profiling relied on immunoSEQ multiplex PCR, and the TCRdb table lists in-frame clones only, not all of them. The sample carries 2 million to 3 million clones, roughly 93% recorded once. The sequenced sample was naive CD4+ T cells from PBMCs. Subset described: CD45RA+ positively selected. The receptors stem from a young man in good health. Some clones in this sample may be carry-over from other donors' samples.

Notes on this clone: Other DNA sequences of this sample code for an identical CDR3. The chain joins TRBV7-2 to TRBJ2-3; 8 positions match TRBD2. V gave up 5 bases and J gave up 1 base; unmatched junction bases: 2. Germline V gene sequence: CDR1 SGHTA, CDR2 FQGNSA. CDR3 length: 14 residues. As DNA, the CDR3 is TGTGCCAGCAGCCTGACTAGCGGCACAGATACGCAGTATTTT. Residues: CASSLTSGTDTQYF.

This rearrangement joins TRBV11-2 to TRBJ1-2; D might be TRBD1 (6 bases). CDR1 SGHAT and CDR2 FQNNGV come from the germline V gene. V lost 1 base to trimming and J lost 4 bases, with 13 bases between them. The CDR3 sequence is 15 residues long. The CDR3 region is CASSLVGGGSYGYTF. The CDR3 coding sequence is TGTGCCAGCAGCTTAGTGGGAGGGGGGTCCTATGGCTACACCTTC. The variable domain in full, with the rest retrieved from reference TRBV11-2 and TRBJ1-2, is EAGVAQSPRYKIIEKRQSVAFWCNPISGHATLYWYQQILGQGPKLLIQFQNNGVVDDSQLPKDRFSAERLKGVDSTLKIQPAKLEDSAVYLCASSLVGGGSYGYTFGSGTRLTVV.

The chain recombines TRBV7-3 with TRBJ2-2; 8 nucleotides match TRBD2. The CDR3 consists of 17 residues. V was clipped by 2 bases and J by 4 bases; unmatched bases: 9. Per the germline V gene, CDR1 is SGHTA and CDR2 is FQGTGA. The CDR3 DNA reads TGTGCCAGCAGCTTATTTGCAGCGGGAGCGGTCACCGGGGAGCTGTTTTTT. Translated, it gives CASSLFAAGAVTGELFF.

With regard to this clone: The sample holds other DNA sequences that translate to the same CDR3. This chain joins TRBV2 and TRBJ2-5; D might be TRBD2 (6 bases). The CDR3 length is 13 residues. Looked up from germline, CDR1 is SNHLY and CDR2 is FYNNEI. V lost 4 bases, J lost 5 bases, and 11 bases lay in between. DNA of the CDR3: TGTGCCAGCAGTGGTGGAGGGAGGGAGACCCAGTACTTC. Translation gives CASSGGGRETQYF.

The CDR3 DNA reads TGTGCCAGCAGCCATGCAAGCCGGGGTTCCACTGAAGCTTTCTTT. Its protein is CASSHASRGSTEAFF. The rearrangement uses TRBV4-2 and TRBJ1-1, with D unclear. Trimming took off 3 bases at V and 4 bases at J, with 15 bases between the two ends. Germline lookup yields CDR1 LGHNA and CDR2 YNFKEQ. This CDR3 comprises 15 residues.

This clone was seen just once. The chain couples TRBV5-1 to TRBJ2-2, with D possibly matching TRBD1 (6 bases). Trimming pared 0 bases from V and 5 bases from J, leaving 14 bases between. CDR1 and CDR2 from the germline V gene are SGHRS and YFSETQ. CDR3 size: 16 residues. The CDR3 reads CASSLVGQGKTGELFF. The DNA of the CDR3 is TGCGCCAGCAGCTTGGTGGGCCAGGGGAAGACCGGGGAGCTGTTTTTT. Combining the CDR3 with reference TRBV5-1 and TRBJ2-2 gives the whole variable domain KAGVTQTPRYLIKTRGQQVTLSCSPISGHRSVSWYQQTPGQGLQFLFEYFSETQRNKGNFPGRFSGRQFSNSRSEMNVSTLELGDSALYLCASSLVGQGKTGELFFGEGSRLTVL.

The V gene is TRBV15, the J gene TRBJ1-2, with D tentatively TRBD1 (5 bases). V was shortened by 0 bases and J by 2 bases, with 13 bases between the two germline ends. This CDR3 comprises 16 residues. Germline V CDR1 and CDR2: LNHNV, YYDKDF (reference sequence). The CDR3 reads CATSRDMAGKNYGYTF. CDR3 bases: TGTGCCACCAGCAGAGACATGGCAGGGAAGAACTATGGCTACACCTTC.

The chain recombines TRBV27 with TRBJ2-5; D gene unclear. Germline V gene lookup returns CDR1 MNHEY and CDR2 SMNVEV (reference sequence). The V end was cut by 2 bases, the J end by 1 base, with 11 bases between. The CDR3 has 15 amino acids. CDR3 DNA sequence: TGTGCCAGCAGTTTAATCGCCCCCCCCCAAGAGACCCAGTACTTC. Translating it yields CASSLIAPPQETQYF.

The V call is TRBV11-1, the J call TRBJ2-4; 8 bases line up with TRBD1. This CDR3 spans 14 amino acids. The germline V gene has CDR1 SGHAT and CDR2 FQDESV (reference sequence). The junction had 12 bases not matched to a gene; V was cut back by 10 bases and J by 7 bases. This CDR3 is CATGQGETVNIQYF. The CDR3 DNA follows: TGTGCCACAGGACAGGGTGAGACCGTGAACATTCAGTACTTC.

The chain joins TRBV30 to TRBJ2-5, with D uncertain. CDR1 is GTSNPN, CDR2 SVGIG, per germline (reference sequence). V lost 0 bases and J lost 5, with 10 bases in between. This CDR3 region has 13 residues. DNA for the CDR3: TGTGCCTGGAGTGTGCGGCCGGGCGAGACCCAGTACTTC. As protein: CAWSVRPGETQYF. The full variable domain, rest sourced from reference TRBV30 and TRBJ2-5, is SQTIHQWPATLVQPVGSPLSLECTVEGTSNPNLYWYRQAAGRGLQLLFYSVGIGQISSEVPQNLSASRPQDRQFILSSKKLLLSDSGFYLCAWSVRPGETQYFGPGTRLLVL.

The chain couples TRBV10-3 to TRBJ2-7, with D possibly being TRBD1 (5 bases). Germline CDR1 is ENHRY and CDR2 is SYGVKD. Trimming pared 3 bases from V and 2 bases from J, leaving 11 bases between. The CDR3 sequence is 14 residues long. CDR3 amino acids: CAISDPRTPYEQYF. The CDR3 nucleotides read TGTGCCATCAGTGACCCTAGGACACCCTACGAGCAGTACTTC.

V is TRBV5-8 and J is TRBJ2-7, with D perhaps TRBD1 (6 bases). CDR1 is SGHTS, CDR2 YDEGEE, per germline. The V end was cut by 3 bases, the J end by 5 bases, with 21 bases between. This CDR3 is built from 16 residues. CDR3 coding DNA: TGTGCCAGCAGCTCTGGACAGACGTTCCCCCAAAACGAGCAGTACTTC. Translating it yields CASSSGQTFPQNEQYF.

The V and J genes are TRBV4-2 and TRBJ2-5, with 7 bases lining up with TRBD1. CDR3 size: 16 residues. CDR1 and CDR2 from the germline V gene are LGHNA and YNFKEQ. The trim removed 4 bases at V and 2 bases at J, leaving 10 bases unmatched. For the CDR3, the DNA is TGTGCCAGCAGCCGTTCCGGGACAGTAGGACAAGAGACCCAGTACTTC. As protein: CASSRSGTVGQETQYF.

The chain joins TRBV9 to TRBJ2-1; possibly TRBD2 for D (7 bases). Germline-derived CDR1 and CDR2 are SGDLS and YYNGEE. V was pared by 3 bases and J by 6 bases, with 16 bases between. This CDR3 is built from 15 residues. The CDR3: CASSAPREGGNEQFF. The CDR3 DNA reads TGTGCCAGCAGCGCCCCCAGGGAGGGGGGCAATGAGCAGTTCTTC.

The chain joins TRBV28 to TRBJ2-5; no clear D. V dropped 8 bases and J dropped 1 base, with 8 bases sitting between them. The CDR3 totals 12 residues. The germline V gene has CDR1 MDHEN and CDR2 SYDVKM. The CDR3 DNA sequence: TGTGCCAGCCAAACAGCCCAAGAGACCCAGTACTTC. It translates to CASQTAQETQYF. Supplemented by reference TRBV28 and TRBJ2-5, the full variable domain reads DVKVTQSSRYLVKRTGEKVFLECVQDMDHENMFWYRQDPGLGLRLIYFSYDVKMKEKGDIPEGYSVSREKKERFSLILESASTNQTSMYLCASQTAQETQYFGPGTRLLVL.

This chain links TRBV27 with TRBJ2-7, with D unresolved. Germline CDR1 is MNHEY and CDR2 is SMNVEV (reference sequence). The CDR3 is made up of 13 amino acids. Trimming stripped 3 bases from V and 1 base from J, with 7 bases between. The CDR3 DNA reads TGTGCCAGCAGTTTTTCCCCATCCTACGAGCAGTACTTC. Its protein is CASSFSPSYEQYF.

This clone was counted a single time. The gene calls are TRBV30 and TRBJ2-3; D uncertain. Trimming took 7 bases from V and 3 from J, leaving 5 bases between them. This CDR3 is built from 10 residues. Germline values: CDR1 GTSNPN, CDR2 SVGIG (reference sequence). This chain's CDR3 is CASFTDTQYF. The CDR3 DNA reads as TGTGCCTCCTTTACAGATACGCAGTATTTT.

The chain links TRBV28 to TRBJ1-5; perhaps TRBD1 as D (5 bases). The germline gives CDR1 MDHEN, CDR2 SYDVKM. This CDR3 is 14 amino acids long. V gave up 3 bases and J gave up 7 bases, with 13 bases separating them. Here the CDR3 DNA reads TGTGCCAGCAGTTTGGGCAGGGAAGGACAGCCCCAGCATTTT. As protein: CASSLGREGQPQHF.

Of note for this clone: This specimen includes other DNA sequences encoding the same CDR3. The CDR3 bases are TGTGCCAGCAGTCGCGGAGAGACCCAGTACTTC. This codes for CASSRGETQYF. The chain joins TRBV7-2 to TRBJ2-5; D not certain. This CDR3 has 11 amino acids. The germline V and J ends were trimmed by 6 bases and 4 bases, with 6 bases remaining between them. Germline assignment: CDR1 SGHTA and CDR2 FQGNSA.

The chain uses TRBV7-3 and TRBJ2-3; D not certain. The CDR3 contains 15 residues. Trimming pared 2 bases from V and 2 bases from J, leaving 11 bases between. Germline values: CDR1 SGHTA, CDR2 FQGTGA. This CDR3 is CASSLSGRDTDTQYF. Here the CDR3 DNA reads TGTGCCAGCAGCTTATCCGGAAGAGACACAGATACGCAGTATTTT.

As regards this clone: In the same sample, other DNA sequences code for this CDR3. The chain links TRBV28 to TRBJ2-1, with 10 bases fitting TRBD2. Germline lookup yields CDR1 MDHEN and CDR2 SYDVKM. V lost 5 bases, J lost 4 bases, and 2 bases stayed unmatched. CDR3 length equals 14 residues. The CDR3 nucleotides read TGTGCCAGCAGTCCTAGCGGGGGTTACAATGAGCAGTTCTTC. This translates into CASSPSGGYNEQFF.

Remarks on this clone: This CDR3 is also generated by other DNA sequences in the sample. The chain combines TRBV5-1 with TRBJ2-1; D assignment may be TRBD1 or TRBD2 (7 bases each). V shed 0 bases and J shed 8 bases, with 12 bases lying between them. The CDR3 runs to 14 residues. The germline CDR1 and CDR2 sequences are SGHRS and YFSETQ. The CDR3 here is CASSLVAGGDEQFF. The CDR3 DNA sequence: TGCGCCAGCAGCTTGGTGGCAGGGGGGGATGAGCAGTTCTTC.

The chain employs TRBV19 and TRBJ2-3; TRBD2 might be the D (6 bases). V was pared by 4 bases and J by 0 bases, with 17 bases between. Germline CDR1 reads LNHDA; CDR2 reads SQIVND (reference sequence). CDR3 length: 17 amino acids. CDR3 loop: CASSTLTSGSSTDTQYF. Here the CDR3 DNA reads TGTGCCAGTAGTACCTTGACTAGTGGGTCCAGCACAGATACGCAGTATTTT.

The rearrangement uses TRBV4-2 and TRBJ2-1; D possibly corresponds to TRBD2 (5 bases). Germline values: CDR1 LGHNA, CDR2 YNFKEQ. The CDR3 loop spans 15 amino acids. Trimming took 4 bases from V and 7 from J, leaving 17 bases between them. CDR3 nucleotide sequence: TGTGCCAGCAGCCCCGGCGGAGCGGCCATAAATGAGCAGTTCTTC. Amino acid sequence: CASSPGGAAINEQFF.

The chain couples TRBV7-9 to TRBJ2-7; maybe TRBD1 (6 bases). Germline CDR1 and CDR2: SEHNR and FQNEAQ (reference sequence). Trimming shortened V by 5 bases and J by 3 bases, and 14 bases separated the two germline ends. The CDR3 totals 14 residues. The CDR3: CASSAIKTGYEQYF. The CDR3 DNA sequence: TGTGCCAGCAGCGCCATTAAGACAGGCTACGAGCAGTACTTC.

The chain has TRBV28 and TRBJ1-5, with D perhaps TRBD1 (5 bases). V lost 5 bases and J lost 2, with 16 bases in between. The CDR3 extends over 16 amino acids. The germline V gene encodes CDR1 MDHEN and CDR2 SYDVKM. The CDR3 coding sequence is TGTGCCAGCAGTCCGGGGACCCACGGAGGCAATCAGCCCCAGCATTTT. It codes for CASSPGTHGGNQPQHF.